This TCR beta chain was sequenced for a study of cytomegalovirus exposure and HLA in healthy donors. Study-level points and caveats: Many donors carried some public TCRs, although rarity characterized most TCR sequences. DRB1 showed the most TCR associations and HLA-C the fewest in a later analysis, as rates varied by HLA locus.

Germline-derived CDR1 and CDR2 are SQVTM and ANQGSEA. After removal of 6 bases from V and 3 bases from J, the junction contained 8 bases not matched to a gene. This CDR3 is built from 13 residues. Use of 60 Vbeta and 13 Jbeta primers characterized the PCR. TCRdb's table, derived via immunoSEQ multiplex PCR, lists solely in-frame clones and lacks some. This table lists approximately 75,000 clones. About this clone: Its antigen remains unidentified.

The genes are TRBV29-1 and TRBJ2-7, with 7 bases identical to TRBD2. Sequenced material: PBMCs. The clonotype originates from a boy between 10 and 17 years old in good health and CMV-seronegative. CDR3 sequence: CSVAGTNNYEQYF. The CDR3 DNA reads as TGCAGCGTCGCCGGGACTAATAACTACGAGCAGTACTTC.